This T cell receptor beta chain came from a study of blood T cells in healthy people across ages. A second about 7 to 11 cycle PCR used barcoded and J-beta primers. Individual samples furnished no less than 3 million CDR3-containing paired-end reads apiece. TCRdb used MiXCR to reprocess the 5' RACE reads, holding one entry per CDR3 protein. The data contain about 1.4 million distinct CDR3 sequences, roughly 59% of them singletons. This clonotype was detected once. Its target is not known. Peripheral blood samples of 9 to 10 milliliters were drawn from each donor. General study results and limits: Total diversity from one million sequenced T cells was likely underestimated.

The CDR3 covers 12 residues. This sequence joins TRBV21-1 and TRBJ2-4. TRBV21-1 is marked as a pseudogene. The TCR originated in a young man in good health. Sequenced sample: blood. The CDR3 region is CASSKHLDIQYF. The CDR3 coding sequence is TGTGCCAGCAGCAAACACCTGGACATTCAGTACTTC.